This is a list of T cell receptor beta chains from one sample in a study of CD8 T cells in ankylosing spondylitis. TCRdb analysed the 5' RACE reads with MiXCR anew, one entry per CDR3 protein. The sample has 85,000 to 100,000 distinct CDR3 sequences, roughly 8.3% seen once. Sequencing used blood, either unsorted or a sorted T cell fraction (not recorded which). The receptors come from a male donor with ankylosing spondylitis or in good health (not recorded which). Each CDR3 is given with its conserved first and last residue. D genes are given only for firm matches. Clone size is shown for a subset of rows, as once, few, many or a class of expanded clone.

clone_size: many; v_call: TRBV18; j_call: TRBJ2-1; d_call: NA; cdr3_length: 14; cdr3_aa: CASSPTDSSNEQFF; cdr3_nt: TGTGCCAGCTCACCCACGGACTCGAGCAATGAGCAGTTCTTC
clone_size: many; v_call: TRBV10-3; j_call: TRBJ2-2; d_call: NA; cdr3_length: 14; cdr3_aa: CAISAGLNTGELFF; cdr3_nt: TGTGCCATCAGTGCAGGTCTTAACACCGGGGAGCTGTTTTTT
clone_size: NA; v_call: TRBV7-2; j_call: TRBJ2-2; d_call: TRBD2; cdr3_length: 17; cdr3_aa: CASSRNALAGATGELFF; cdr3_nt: TGTGCCAGCAGCCGAAACGCTCTAGCGGGAGCCACCGGGGAGCTGTTTTTT
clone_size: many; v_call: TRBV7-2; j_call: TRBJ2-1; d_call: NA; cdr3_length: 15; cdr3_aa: CASSPKSPSYNEQFF; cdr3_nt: TGTGCCAGCAGCCCCAAAAGCCCTTCCTACAATGAGCAGTTCTTC
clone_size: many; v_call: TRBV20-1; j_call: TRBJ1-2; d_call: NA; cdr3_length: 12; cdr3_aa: CSARSGSYGYTF; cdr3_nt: TGCAGTGCTAGGTCAGGCTCCTATGGCTACACCTTC
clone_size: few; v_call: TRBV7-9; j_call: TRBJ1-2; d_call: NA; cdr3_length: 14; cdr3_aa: CASSRQGPGYGYTF; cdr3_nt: TGTGCCAGCAGCCGGCAGGGTCCTGGGTATGGCTACACCTTC
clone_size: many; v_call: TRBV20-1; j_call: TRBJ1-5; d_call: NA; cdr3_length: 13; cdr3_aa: CSAIRQVDQPQHF; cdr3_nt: TGCAGTGCTATCCGACAGGTGGATCAGCCCCAGCATTTT
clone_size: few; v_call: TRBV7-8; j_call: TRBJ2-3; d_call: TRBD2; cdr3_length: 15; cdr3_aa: CASSLASGTIDTQYF; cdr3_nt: TGTGCCAGCAGCTTAGCTAGCGGGACCATAGATACGCAGTATTTT
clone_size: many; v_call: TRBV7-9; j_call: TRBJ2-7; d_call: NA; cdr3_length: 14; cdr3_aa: CASSHRDKSYEQYF; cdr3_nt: TGTGCCAGCAGCCACCGGGACAAATCCTACGAGCAGTACTTC
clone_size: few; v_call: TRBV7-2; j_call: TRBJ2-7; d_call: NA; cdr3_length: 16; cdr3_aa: CASSLVGKGTSYEQYF; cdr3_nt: TGTGCCAGCAGCTTAGTCGGGAAGGGCACCTCCTACGAGCAGTACTTC
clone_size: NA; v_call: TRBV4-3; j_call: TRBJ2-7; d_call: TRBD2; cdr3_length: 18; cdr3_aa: CASSQDGTSGGPSYEQYF; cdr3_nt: TGCGCCAGCAGCCAAGATGGGACTAGCGGGGGTCCCTCCTACGAGCAGTACTTC
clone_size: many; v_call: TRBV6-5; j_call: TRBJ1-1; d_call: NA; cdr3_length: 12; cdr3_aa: CASSPDSAEAFF; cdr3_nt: TGTGCCAGCAGCCCCGACAGCGCTGAAGCTTTCTTT
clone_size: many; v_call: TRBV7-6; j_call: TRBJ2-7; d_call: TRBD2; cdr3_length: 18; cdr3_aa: CASSLGGAGGYLAYEQYF; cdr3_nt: TGTGCCAGCAGCTTAGGGGGAGCGGGGGGCTACCTCGCCTACGAGCAGTACTTC
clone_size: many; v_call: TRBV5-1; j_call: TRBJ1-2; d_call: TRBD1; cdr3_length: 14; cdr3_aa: CASSLEQGIYGYTF; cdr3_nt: TGCGCCAGCAGCTTGGAACAGGGGATCTATGGCTACACCTTC
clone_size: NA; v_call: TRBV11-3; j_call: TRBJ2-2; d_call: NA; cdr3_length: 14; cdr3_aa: CASSYFRGTGELFF; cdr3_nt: TGTGCCAGCAGCTATTTCCGGGGGACCGGGGAGCTGTTTTTT
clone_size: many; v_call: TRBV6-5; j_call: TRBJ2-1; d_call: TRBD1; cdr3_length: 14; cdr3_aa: CASSYRTGSHEQFF; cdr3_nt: TGTGCCAGCAGTTATAGGACAGGGTCACATGAGCAGTTCTTC
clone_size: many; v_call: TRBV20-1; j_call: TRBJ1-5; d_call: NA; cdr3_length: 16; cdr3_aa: CSAIPPGGVSNQPQHF; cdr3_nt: TGCAGTGCTATTCCTCCGGGGGGGGTGAGCAATCAGCCCCAGCATTTT
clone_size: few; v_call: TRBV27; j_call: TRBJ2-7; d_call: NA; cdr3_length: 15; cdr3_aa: CASSFPPPGRYEQYF; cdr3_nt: TGTGCCAGCAGTTTTCCCCCTCCGGGAAGATACGAGCAGTACTTC
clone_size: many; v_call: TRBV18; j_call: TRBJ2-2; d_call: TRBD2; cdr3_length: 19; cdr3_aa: CASSPMGTSGSANTGELFF; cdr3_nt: TGTGCCAGCTCACCAATGGGGACTAGCGGGAGCGCGAACACCGGGGAGCTGTTTTTT
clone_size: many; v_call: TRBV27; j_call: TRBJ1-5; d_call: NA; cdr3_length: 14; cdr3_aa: CASSLVRGDQPQHF; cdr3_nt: TGTGCCAGCAGTTTGGTTAGGGGCGATCAGCCCCAGCATTTT
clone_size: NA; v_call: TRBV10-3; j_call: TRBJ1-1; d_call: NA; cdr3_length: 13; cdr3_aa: CAAAGPTNTEAFF; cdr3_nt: TGTGCCGCCGCGGGACCAACGAACACTGAAGCTTTCTTT
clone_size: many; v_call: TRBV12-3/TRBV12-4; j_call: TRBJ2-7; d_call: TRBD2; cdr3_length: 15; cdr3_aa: CASSPLGSGSREQYF; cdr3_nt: TGTGCCAGCAGCCCCCTCGGGAGCGGGAGCCGTGAGCAGTACTTC
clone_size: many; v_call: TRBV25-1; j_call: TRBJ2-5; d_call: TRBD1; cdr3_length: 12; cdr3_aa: CASRQGAETQYF; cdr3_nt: TGTGCCAGCAGACAGGGGGCCGAGACCCAGTACTTC
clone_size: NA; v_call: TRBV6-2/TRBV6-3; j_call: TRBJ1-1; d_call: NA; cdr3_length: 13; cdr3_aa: CASSYPGVTEAFF; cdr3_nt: TGTGCCAGCAGTTACCCTGGGGTAACTGAAGCTTTCTTT
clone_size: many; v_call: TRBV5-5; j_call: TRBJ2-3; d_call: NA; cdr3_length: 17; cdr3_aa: CASSLALSGPGTDTQYF; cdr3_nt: TGTGCCAGCAGCTTGGCCCTTTCGGGACCCGGAACAGATACGCAGTATTTT
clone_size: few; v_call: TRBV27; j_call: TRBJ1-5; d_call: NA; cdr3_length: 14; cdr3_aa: CASSRRGNNQPQHF; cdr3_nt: TGTGCCAGCAGTCGGAGGGGGAACAATCAGCCCCAGCATTTT
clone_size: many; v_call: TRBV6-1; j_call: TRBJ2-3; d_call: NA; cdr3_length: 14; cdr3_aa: CASSEHALSDTQYF; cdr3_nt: TGTGCCAGCAGTGAGCATGCCCTCTCCGATACGCAGTATTTT
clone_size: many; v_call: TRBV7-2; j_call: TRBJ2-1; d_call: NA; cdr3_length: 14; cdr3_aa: CASSLAGSRNEQFF; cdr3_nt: TGTGCCAGCAGCTTAGCGGGATCAAGGAATGAGCAGTTCTTC
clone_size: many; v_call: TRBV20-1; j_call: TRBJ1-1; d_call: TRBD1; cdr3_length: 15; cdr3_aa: CSARISGQGASEAFF; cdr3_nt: TGCAGTGCTAGGATAAGTGGACAGGGGGCGAGTGAAGCTTTCTTT
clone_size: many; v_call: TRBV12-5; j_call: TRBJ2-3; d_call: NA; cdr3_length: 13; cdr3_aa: CASGFQGTDTQYF; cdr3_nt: TGTGCTAGTGGTTTCCAGGGCACAGATACGCAGTATTTT
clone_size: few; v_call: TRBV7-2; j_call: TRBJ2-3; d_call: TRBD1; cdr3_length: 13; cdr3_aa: CASRGQGTDTQYF; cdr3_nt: TGTGCCAGCAGGGGACAGGGGACAGATACGCAGTATTTT
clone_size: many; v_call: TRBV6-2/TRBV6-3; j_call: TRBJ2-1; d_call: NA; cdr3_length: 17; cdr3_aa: CASSYPSTRSLYNEQFF; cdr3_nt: TGTGCCAGCAGTTACCCATCGACTCGATCATTATACAATGAGCAGTTCTTC
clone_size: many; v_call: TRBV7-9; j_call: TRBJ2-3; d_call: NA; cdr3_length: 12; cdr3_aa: CASGLEADTQYF; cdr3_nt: TGTGCCAGCGGGCTCGAGGCAGATACGCAGTATTTT
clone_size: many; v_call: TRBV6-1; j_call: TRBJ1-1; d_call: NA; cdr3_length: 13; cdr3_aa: CASRNTGNTEAFF; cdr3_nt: TGTGCCAGCAGAAACACAGGGAACACTGAAGCTTTCTTT
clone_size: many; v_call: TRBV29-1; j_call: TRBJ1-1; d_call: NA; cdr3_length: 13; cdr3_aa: CSGLVVFGTEAFF; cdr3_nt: TGCAGCGGTTTAGTCGTGTTTGGCACTGAAGCTTTCTTT